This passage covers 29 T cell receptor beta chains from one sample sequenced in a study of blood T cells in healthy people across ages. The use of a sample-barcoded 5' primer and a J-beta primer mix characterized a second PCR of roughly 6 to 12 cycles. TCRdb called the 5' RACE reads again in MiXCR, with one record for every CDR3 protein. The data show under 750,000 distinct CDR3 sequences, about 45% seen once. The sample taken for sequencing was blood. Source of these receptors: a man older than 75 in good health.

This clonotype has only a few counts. CDR3 bases: TGTGCCAGCAGTAGCGGGGGAAGGTACGAGCAGTACTTC. As protein: CASSSGGRYEQYF. J is TRBJ2-7 and V is TRBV3-1, with 9 bases that match TRBD2. CDR1 LGHDT and CDR2 YNNKEL come from the germline V gene (reference sequence). The CDR3 runs 13 residues. The J segment lost 4 bases and the V segment lost 6 bases, leaving 4 bases of the junction unmatched.

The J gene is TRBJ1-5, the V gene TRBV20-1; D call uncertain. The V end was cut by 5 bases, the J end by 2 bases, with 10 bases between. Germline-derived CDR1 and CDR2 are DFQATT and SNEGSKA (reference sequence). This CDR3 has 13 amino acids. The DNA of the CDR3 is TGCAGTGCTGACGCCGGGGGCAATCAGCCCCAGCATTTT. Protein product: CSADAGGNQPQHF.

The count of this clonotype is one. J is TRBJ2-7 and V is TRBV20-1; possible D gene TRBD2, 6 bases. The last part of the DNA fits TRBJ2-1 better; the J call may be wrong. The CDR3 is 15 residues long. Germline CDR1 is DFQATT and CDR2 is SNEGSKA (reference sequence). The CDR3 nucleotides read TGCAGTGCCGGGAGACGGCAAACTAGCTCCTACGAGCAGTTCTTC. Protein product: CSAGRRQTSSYEQFF.

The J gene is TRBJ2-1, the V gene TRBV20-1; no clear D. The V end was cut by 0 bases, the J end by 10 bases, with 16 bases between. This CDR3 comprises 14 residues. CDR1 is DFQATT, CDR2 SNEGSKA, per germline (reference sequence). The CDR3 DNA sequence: TGCAGTGCTAGAGAAATTGGGTTTCTTGGGGAGCAGTTCTTC. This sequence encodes CSAREIGFLGEQFF.

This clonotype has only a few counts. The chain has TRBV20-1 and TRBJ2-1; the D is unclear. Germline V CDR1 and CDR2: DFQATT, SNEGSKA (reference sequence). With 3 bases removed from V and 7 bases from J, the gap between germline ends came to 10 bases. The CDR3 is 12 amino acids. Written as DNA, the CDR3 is TGCAGTGCTAGTGGGCAGCCTAATGAGCAGTTCTTC. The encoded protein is CSASGQPNEQFF.

The CDR3 DNA reads TGTGCCAGCAGCTTCACAGCGGGGGTAGAGACCCAGTACTTC. This translates into CASSFTAGVETQYF. The chain combines TRBV11-2 with TRBJ2-5, with 8 bases aligning to TRBD2. The CDR3 is made up of 14 amino acids. J gave up 4 bases and V 3 bases, and 4 bases lay outside the gene matches. CDR1 is SGHAT, CDR2 FQNNGV, per germline.

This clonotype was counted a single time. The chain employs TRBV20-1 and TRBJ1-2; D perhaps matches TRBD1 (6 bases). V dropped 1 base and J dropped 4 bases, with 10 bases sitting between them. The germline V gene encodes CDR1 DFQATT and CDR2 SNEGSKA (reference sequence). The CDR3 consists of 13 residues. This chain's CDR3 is CSARVEGGYGYTF. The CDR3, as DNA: TGCAGTGCTAGAGTAGAAGGGGGCTATGGCTACACCTTC.

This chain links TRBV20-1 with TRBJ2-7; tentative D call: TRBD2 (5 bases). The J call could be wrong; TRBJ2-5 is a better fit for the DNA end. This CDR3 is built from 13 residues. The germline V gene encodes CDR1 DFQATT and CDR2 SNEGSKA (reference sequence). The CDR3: CSASPDWKETQYF. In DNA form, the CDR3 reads TGCAGTGCTAGTCCGGACTGGAAGGAGACCCAGTACTTC.

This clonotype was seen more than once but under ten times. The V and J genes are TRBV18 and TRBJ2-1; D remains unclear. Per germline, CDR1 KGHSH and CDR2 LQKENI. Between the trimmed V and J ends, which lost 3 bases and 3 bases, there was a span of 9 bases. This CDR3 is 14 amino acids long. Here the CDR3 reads CASSPSAGYNEQFF. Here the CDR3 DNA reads TGTGCCAGCTCACCGTCGGCAGGCTACAATGAGCAGTTCTTC. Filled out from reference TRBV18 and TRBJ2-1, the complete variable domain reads NAGVMQNPRHLVRRRGQEARLRCSPMKGHSHVYWYRQLPEEGLKFMVYLQKENIIDESGMPKERFSAEFPKEGPSILRIQQVVRGDSAAYFCASSPSAGYNEQFFGPGTRLTVL.

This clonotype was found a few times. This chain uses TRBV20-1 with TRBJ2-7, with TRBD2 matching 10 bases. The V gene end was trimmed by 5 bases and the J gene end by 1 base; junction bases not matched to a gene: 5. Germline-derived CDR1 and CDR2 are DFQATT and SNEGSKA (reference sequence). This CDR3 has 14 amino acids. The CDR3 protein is CSADKRGGSYEQYF. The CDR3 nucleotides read TGCAGTGCTGACAAGCGGGGGGGGTCCTACGAGCAGTACTTC.

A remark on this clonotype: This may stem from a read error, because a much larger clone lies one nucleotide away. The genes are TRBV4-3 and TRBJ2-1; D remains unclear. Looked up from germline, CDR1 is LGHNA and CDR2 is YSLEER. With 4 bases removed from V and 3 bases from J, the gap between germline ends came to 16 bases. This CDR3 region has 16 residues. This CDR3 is CASSRHRLLDYNEQFF. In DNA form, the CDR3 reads TGCGCCAGCAGCCGGCATCGGTTACTCGACTACAATGAGCAGTTCTTC.

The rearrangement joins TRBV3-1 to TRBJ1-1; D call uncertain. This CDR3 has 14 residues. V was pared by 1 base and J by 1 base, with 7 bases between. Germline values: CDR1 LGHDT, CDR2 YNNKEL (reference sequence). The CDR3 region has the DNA TGTGCCAGCAGCCAAGTCCCCAGGAACACTGAAGCTTTCTTT. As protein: CASSQVPRNTEAFF.

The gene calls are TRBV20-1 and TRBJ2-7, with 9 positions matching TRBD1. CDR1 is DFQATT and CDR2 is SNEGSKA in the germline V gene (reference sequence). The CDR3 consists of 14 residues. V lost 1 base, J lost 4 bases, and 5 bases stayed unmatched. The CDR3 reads CSARGGTGQYEQYF. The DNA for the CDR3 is TGCAGTGCTAGAGGGGGGACAGGGCAGTACGAGCAGTACTTC.

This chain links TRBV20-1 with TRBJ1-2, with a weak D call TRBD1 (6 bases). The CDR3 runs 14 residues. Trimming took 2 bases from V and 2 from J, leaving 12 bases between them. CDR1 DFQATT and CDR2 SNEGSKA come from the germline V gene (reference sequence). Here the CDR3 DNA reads TGCAGTGCTAGATACAGGGTGGGGAACTATGGCTACACCTTC. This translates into CSARYRVGNYGYTF.

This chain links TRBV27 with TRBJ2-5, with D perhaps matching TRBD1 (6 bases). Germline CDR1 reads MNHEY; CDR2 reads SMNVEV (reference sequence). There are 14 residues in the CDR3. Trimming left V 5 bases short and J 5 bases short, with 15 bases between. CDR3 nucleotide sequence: TGTGCCAGCAGTCTCAAACAGGGATATGAGACCCAGTACTTC. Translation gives CASSLKQGYETQYF.

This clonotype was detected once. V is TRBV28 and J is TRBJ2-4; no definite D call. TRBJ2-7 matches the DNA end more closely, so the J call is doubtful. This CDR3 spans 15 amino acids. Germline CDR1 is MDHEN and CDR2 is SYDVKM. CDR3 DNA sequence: TGTGCCAGCAGCTCTCCCCTAAGAACAGCCTACGAGCAGTACTTC. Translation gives CASSSPLRTAYEQYF.

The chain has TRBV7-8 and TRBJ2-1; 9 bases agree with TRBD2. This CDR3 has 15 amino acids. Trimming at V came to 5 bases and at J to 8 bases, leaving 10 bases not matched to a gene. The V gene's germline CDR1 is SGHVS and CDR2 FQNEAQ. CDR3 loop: CASSPLAGSFDEQFF. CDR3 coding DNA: TGTGCCAGCAGCCCGCTAGCGGGATCGTTCGATGAGCAGTTCTTC.

CDR3 region: CASSPLAGRSTDTQYF. The CDR3 DNA is TGTGCCAGCAGTCCTTTAGCGGGGAGGTCCACAGATACGCAGTATTTT. The chain employs TRBV2 and TRBJ2-3; 8 bases fit TRBD2. CDR1 SNHLY and CDR2 FYNNEI come from the germline V gene. Unmatched junction bases numbered 9, after V lost 5 bases and J lost 2 bases. This CDR3 spans 16 amino acids.

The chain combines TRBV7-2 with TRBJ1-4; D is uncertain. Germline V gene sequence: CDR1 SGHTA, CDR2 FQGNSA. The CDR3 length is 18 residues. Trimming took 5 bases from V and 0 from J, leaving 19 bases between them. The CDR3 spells CASSETKVGLATNEKLFF. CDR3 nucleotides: TGTGCCAGCAGCGAAACGAAAGTCGGCCTTGCAACTAATGAAAAACTGTTTTTT.

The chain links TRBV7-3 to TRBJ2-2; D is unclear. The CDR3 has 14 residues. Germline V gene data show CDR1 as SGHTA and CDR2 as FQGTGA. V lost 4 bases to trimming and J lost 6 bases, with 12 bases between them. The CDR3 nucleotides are TGTGCCAGCAGCTCGCAGGATCACCCCGGGGAGCTGTTTTTT. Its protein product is CASSSQDHPGELFF.

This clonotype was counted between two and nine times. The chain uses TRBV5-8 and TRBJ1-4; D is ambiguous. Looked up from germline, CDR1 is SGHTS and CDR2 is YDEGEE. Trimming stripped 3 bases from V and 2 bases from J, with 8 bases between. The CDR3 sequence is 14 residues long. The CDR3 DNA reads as TGTGCCAGCAGCTCAGGAGTCACTAATGAAAAACTGTTTTTT. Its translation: CASSSGVTNEKLFF.

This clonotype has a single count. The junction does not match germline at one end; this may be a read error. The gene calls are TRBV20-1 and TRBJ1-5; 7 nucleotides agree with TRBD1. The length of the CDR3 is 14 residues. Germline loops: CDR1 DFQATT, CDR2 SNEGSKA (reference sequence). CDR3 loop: CGAKGTDSNQPQHF. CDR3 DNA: TGCGGTGCTAAAGGGACAGACAGCAATCAGCCCCAGCATTTT.

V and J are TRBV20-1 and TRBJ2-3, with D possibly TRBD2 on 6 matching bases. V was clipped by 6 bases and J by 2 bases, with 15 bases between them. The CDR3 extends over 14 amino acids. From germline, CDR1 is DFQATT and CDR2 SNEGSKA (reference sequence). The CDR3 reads CSAGPAGITDTQYF. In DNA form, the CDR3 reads TGCAGTGCCGGTCCGGCGGGGATCACAGATACGCAGTATTTT.

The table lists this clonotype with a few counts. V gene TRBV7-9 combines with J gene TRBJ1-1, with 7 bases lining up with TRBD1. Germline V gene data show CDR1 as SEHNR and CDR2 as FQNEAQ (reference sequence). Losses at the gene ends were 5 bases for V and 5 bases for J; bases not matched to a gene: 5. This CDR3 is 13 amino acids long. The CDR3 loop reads CASSKQGNTEAFF. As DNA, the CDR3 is TGTGCCAGCAGCAAACAGGGGAATACTGAAGCTTTCTTT.

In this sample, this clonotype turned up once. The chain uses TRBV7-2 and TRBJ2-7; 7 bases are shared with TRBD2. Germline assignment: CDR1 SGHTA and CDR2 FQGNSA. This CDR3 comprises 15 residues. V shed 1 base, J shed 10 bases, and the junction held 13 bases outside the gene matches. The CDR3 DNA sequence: TGTGCCAGCAGCTTAGGCGGGAGTCTGTCTCCGGCCCAGTACTTC. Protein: CASSLGGSLSPAQYF.

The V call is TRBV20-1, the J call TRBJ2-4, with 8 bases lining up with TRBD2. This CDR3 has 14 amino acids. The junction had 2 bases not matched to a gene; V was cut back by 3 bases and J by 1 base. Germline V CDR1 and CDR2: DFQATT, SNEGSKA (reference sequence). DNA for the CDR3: TGCAGTGCTAGCCGGGGGGGGGCCAAAAACATTCAGTACTTC. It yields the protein CSASRGGAKNIQYF.

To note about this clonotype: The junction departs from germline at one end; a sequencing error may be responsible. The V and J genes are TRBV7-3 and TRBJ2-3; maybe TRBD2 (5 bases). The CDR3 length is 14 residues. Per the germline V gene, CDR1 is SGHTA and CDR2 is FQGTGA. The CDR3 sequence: CASSLLESSDTQYF. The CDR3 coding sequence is TGCGCCAGCAGCTTACTAGAATCATCAGATACGCAGTATTTT.

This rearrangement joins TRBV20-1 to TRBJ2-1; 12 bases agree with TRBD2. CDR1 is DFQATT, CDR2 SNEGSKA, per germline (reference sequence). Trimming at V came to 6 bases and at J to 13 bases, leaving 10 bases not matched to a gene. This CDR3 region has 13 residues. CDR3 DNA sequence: TGCAGTGCCACTAGGACTAGCGGGATATCCCAGTTCTTC. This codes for CSATRTSGISQFF.

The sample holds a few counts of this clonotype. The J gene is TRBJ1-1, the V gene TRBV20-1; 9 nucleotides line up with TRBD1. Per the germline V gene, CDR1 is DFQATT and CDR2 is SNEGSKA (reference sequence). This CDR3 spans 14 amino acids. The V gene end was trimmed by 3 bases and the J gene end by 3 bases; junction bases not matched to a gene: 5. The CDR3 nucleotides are TGCAGTGCTAGGAAGACAGGGGGTTACACTGAAGCTTTCTTT. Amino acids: CSARKTGGYTEAFF.